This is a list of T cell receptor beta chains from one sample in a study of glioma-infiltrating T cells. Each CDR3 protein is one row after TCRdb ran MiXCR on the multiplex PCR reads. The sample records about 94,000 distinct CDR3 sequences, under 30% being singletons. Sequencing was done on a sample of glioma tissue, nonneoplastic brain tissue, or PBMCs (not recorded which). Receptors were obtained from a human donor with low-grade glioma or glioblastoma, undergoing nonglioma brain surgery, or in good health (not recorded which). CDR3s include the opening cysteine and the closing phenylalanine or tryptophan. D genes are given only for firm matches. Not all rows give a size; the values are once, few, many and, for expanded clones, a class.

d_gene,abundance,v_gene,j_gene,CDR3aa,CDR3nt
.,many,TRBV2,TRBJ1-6,CASKREQDNSPLHF,TGTGCCAGCAAGAGGGAACAGGATAATTCACCCCTCCACTTT
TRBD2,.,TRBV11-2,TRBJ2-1,CASSLGTSGMNEQFF,TGTGCCAGCAGCTTAGGGACTAGCGGGATGAATGAGCAGTTCTTC
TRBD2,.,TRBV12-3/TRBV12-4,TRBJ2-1,CASSQAGDEQFF,TGTGCCAGCAGTCAAGCGGGAGACGAGCAGTTCTTC
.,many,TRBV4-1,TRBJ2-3,CASSQVTRVSTDTQYF,TGCGCCAGCAGCCAAGTAACTAGGGTTAGCACAGATACGCAGTATTTT
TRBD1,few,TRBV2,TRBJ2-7,CASTRDRASYEQYF,TGTGCCAGCACCCGGGACAGGGCCTCCTACGAGCAGTACTTC
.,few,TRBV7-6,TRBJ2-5,CASSLGAGIETQYF,TGTGCCAGCAGCTTAGGTGCGGGGATAGAGACCCAGTACTTC
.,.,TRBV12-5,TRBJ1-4,CASGRPSTNEKLFF,TGTGCTAGTGGTCGACCATCAACTAATGAAAAACTGTTTTTT
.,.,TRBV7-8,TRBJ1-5,CASSLVRENQNQHF,TGTGCCAGCAGCTTAGTGAGAGAGAATCAGAACCAGCATTTT
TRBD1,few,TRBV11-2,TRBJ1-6,CASSLTGTGVPLHF,TGTGCCAGCAGCTTAACCGGGACAGGGGTTCCCCTCCACTTT
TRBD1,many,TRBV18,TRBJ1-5,CASLGTEANQPQHF,TGTGCCAGCCTCGGGACAGAAGCGAATCAGCCCCAGCATTTT
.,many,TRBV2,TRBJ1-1,CASKRGGKTSNTEAFF,TGTGCCAGCAAGCGGGGGGGGAAAACGTCGAACACTGAAGCTTTCTTT
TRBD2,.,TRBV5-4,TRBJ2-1,CASSWEMGTSGPRGYNEQFF,TGTGCCAGCAGCTGGGAAATGGGGACTAGCGGCCCGAGGGGATACAATGAGCAGTTCTTC
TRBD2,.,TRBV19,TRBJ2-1,CASSRMVAGINEQFF,TGTGCCAGTAGTAGGATGGTAGCGGGAATCAATGAGCAGTTCTTC
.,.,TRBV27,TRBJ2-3,CASSLGDPMRTDTQYF,TGTGCCAGCAGCTTAGGGGACCCAATGAGGACAGATACGCAGTATTTT
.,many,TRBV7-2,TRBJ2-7,CASSLGARLSSYEQYF,TGTGCCAGCAGCTTAGGCGCCAGGTTAAGCTCCTACGAGCAGTACTTC
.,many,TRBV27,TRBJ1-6,CASSLLGSGSPLHF,TGTGCCAGCAGTTTATTGGGGTCTGGGTCACCCCTCCACTTT
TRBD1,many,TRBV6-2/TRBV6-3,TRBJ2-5,CASTPAGTGSETQYF,TGTGCCAGCACCCCAGCTGGGACAGGGTCTGAGACCCAGTACTTC
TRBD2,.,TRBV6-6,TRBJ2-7,CASSYAGGIYYEQYF,TGTGCCAGCAGTTATGCCGGGGGGATCTACTACGAGCAGTACTTC
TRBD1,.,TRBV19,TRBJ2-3,CACSIWDRDTQYF,TGTGCCTGTAGTATATGGGACAGGGATACGCAGTATTTT
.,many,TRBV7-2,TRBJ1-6,CASSLAGTENSPLHF,TGTGCCAGCAGCTTAGCGGGGACGGAGAATTCACCCCTCCACTTT
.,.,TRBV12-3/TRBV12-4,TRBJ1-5,CASSSRVTLNQPQHF,TGTGCCAGCAGTTCCAGGGTTACCCTGAATCAGCCCCAGCATTTT
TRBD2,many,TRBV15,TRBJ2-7,CATSSGQGLAGGRVEEQYF,TGTGCCACCAGCAGCGGACAGGGACTAGCGGGAGGAAGGGTCGAGGAGCAGTACTTC
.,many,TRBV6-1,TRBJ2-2,CASTPPRGLAANTGELFF,TGTGCCAGCACTCCACCCCGAGGGCTAGCAGCGAACACCGGGGAGCTGTTTTTT
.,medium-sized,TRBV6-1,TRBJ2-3,CASSRTRDTQYF,TGTGCCAGCAGCCGGACGAGAGATACGCAGTATTTT
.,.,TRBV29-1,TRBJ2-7,CSYRDGAYEQYF,TGCAGCTACCGGGACGGAGCCTACGAGCAGTACTTC
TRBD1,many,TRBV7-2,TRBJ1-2,CASSPRTGAGYYGYTF,TGTGCCAGCAGTCCCCGGACAGGAGCAGGCTACTATGGCTACACCTTC
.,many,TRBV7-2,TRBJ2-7,CASSYSSDYEQYF,TGTGCCAGCAGCTATTCCAGCGACTACGAGCAGTACTTC
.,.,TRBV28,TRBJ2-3,CAGSLEAGARDTQYF,TGTGCCGGCAGTTTAGAAGCAGGCGCCCGGGATACGCAGTATTTT
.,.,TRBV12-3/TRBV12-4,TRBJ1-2,CASSWWKGEDYGYTF,TGTGCCAGCAGTTGGTGGAAGGGGGAGGACTATGGCTACACCTTC
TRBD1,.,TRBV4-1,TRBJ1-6,CASSQVEGANSPLHF,TGCGCCAGCAGCCAAGTCGAGGGGGCGAATTCACCCCTCCACTTT
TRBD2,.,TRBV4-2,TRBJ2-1,CASSQPLAGIPENEQFF,TGTGCCAGCAGCCAACCCCTAGCGGGTATCCCAGAAAATGAGCAGTTCTTC
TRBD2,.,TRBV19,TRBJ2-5,CASSTGLSQETQYF,TGTGCCAGTAGTACGGGACTATCGCAAGAGACCCAGTACTTC
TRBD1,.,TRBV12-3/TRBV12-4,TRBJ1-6,CASSPAGTENPPLHF,TGTGCCAGCAGTCCGGCCGGGACAGAGAATCCACCCCTCCACTTT
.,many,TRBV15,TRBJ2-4,CATRWTKNIQYF,TGTGCCACCAGATGGACCAAAAACATTCAGTACTTC
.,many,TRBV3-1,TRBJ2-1,CASRTQANNEQFF,TGTGCCAGCAGAACACAGGCCAATAATGAGCAGTTCTTC
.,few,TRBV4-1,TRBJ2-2,CASSQGILWAVANTGELFF,TGCGCCAGCAGCCAAGGAATCCTTTGGGCTGTAGCGAACACCGGGGAGCTGTTTTTT
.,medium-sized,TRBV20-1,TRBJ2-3,CSASYRDRGTDTQYF,TGCAGTGCTAGCTACAGGGATAGAGGCACAGATACGCAGTATTTT
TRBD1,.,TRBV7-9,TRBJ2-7,CASSATGGLSYEQYF,TGTGCCAGCAGCGCCACAGGGGGCCTGTCCTACGAGCAGTACTTC
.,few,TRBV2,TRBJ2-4,CASSEGHGLGKNIQYF,TGTGCCAGCAGTGAAGGTCACGGACTTGGCAAAAACATTCAGTACTTC
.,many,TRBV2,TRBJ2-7,CASTYGLLYEQYF,TGTGCCAGCACGTATGGCCTCCTCTACGAGCAGTACTTC
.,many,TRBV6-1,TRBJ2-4,CASSAAGGGLAKNIQYF,TGTGCCAGCAGTGCCGCGGGTGGGGGGTTAGCCAAAAACATTCAGTACTTC
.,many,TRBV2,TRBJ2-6,CASRKDSSGANVLTF,TGTGCCAGCAGGAAGGATAGCTCTGGGGCCAACGTCCTGACTTTC
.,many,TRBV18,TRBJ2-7,CASSPRGNEQYF,TGTGCCAGCTCACCAAGAGGGAACGAGCAGTACTTC
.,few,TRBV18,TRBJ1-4,CASSQNKRANEKLFF,TGTGCCAGCTCCCAGAATAAACGGGCTAATGAAAAACTGTTTTTT
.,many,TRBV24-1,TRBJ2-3,CATSGMEYSTDTQYF,TGTGCCACCAGTGGGATGGAGTATAGCACAGATACGCAGTATTTT
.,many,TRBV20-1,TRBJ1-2,CSAREWWGSEGYTF,TGCAGTGCTAGAGAGTGGTGGGGGTCAGAGGGCTACACCTTC
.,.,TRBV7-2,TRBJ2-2,CASSPRPGPSNTGELFF,TGTGCCAGCAGCCCGCGCCCGGGGCCCTCGAACACCGGGGAGCTGTTTTTT